A selection of T cell receptor beta chains follows, all from one sample in a study of blood T cells in healthy people across ages. TCRdb itself ran the 5' RACE reads through MiXCR, one entry per CDR3 protein. The sample has 730,000 or so distinct CDR3 sequences, 40% to 45% seen once; the top ten hold more than 20%. The sample comprised blood. These receptors originate from a woman aged 55-70 years in good health. Each CDR3 is given with its conserved first and last residue. A D gene is named only where the DNA matches it firmly. Expanded clones get a size class; other rows say once, few or many, or leave the size out.

cdr3_aa	cdr3_nt	j_call	v_call	clone_size	d_call
CASSLTAAWGGQPQHF	TGTGCCAGCAGCTTAACAGCCGCCTGGGGGGGGCAGCCCCAGCATTTT	TRBJ1-5	TRBV7-2	few	NA
CASSDTSGRGYEQYF	TGTGCCAGCAGTGATACTAGCGGGAGAGGCTACGAGCAGTACTTC	TRBJ2-7	TRBV2	NA	TRBD2
CASSYPAGDSYEQYF	TGTGCCAGCAGTTACCCAGCGGGGGACTCCTACGAGCAGTACTTC	TRBJ2-7	TRBV6-2/TRBV6-3	few	TRBD2
CASSLVLEQFF	TGTGCCAGCAGCTTAGTCCTTGAGCAGTTCTTC	TRBJ2-1	TRBV7-2	once	NA
CSVFQVRPTEAFF	TGCAGCGTTTTTCAAGTGCGACCTACTGAAGCTTTCTTT	TRBJ1-1	TRBV29-1	NA	NA
CASSHSGKISHEQYF	TGTGCCAGTAGTCATTCCGGAAAAATCTCCCACGAGCAGTACTTC	TRBJ2-7	TRBV19	few	NA
CASSVAGLAGGEQFF	TGTGCCAGCAGCGTAGCCGGACTAGCGGGGGGGGAGCAGTTCTTC	TRBJ2-1	TRBV9	many	TRBD2
CATRNGTEREKLFF	TGTGCCACCAGGAACGGGACAGAGAGGGAAAAACTGTTTTTT	TRBJ1-4	TRBV15	few	TRBD1
CSVPWTGEDNEQFF	TGCAGCGTTCCTTGGACAGGGGAAGACAATGAGCAGTTCTTC	TRBJ2-1	TRBV29-1	NA	TRBD1
CASSHADRLNTEAFF	TGTGCCAGCAGCCATGCCGACAGACTGAACACTGAAGCTTTCTTT	TRBJ1-1	TRBV3-1	NA	NA
CASSVYRDSSTGELFF	TGCGCCAGCAGCGTTTACCGGGACTCGAGCACCGGGGAGCTGTTTTTT	TRBJ2-2	TRBV5-1	NA	NA
CASSVEGQGGGYTF	TGCGCCAGCAGCGTGGAGGGACAGGGTGGTGGCTACACCTTC	TRBJ1-2	TRBV5-1	NA	TRBD1
CAIMTYNEQFF	TGTGCCATCATGACCTACAATGAGCAGTTCTTC	TRBJ2-1	TRBV6-2/TRBV6-3	NA	NA
CASSSTRGAGTDTQYF	TGCGCCAGCAGTTCAACGCGGGGGGCCGGCACAGATACGCAGTATTTT	TRBJ2-3	TRBV5-1	few	TRBD2
CASSDGDITGDTQYF	TGTGCCAGCAGTGACGGGGACATTACGGGAGATACGCAGTATTTT	TRBJ2-3	TRBV25-1	few	NA
CASSSGSSVQETQYF	TGCGCCAGCAGCTCGGGTTCGTCGGTCCAAGAGACCCAGTACTTC	TRBJ2-5	TRBV5-1	few	NA
CATSRVAESYNEQFF	TGTGCCACCAGCAGAGTAGCGGAGTCCTACAATGAGCAGTTCTTC	TRBJ2-1	TRBV15	NA	NA
CSARQGAPSSTDTQYF	TGCAGTGCCAGACAGGGGGCCCCGTCTAGCACAGATACGCAGTATTTT	TRBJ2-3	TRBV20-1	NA	TRBD1
CASSQSRLEGYTF	TGTGCCAGCAGCCAAAGTCGGTTGGAGGGCTACACCTTC	TRBJ1-2	TRBV9	few	NA
CSAIPRDRGRGEQFF	TGCAGTGCTATCCCCCGGGACAGGGGGCGCGGTGAGCAGTTCTTC	TRBJ2-1	TRBV20-1	few	TRBD1
CASRASGGRTQYF	TGTGCCAGCAGGGCTAGCGGGGGGCGCACGCAGTATTTT	TRBJ2-3	TRBV12-3/TRBV12-4	few	TRBD2
CASHQDLAGKQETQYF	TGTGCCAGCCACCAAGACCTAGCGGGGAAACAAGAGACCCAGTACTTC	TRBJ2-5	TRBV4-2	NA	TRBD2
CAISETGPNEQFF	TGTGCCATCAGTGAGACGGGGCCGAATGAGCAGTTCTTC	TRBJ2-1	TRBV10-3	many	NA
CASSFQGSNYGYTF	TGTGCCAGCAGTTTTCAGGGGTCTAACTATGGCTACACCTTC	TRBJ1-2	TRBV28	NA	NA
CSARASGGGTDTQYF	TGCAGTGCTAGAGCTAGCGGGGGCGGCACAGATACGCAGTATTTT	TRBJ2-3	TRBV20-1	NA	TRBD2
CASSLQARRHDEQFF	TGTGCCAGCAGCTTACAGGCTAGGCGGCACGATGAGCAGTTCTTC	TRBJ2-1	TRBV7-3	NA	NA
CASSPSGWDYEQFF	TGTGCCAGCAGCCCAAGCGGTTGGGACTACGAGCAGTTCTTC	TRBJ2-1	TRBV7-8	NA	TRBD2
CASSQGTGGTEVFF	TGCGCCAGCAGCCAGGGGACAGGCGGCACTGAAGTTTTCTTT	TRBJ1-1	TRBV4-3	NA	TRBD1
CASGQGYEQYF	TGTGCCAGCGGACAGGGATACGAGCAGTACTTC	TRBJ2-7	TRBV7-9	few	TRBD1
CASSPMSTTNEKLFF	TGTGCCAGCTCACCAATGAGTACAACTAATGAAAAACTGTTTTTT	TRBJ1-4	TRBV18	NA	NA
CASSLEGDNQPQHF	TGTGCCAGCAGCCTAGAGGGGGACAATCAGCCCCAGCATTTT	TRBJ1-5	TRBV7-9	few	NA
CASSEGTPGPDKLFF	TGTGCCAGCAGTGAAGGGACACCCGGACCTGATAAACTGTTTTTT	TRBJ2-2	TRBV6-1	NA	NA
CASSRWANRGANIQYF	TGTGCCAGCAGCCGTTGGGCCAACAGGGGCGCGAACATTCAGTACTTC	TRBJ2-4	TRBV27	few	TRBD1
CASSQDLTSGVNEQYF	TGTGCCAGCAGCCAAGATCTAACTAGCGGGGTAAACGAGCAGTACTTC	TRBJ2-7	TRBV3-1	few	TRBD2
CASSPQREGPGYEQYF	TGTGCCAGCAGTCCTCAGCGGGAGGGCCCTGGTTACGAGCAGTACTTC	TRBJ2-7	TRBV6-2/TRBV6-3	NA	TRBD2
CSARDWGGGTDTQYF	TGCAGTGCTAGAGATTGGGGGGGCGGTACAGATACGCAGTATTTT	TRBJ2-3	TRBV20-1	few	NA
CASSQEGLAGQRLFF	TGCGCCAGCAGCCAAGAGGGACTAGCGGGTCAAAGACTGTTTTTT	TRBJ2-2	TRBV4-1	NA	TRBD2
CAIRPDSADEKLFF	TGTGCCATCAGACCGGACAGCGCGGATGAAAAACTGTTTTTT	TRBJ1-4	TRBV10-3	many	NA
CASSLFQGHGYTF	TGCGCCAGCAGCTTGTTTCAGGGGCATGGCTACACCTTC	TRBJ1-2	TRBV5-1	few	NA
CSASHYSGGAIIADTQYF	TGCAGTGCTAGCCACTACAGCGGGGGGGCCATAATCGCAGATACGCAGTATTTT	TRBJ2-3	TRBV20-1	NA	TRBD2
CASSPLGGIAYNEQFF	TGTGCCAGCAGCCCCTTAGGGGGAATAGCTTACAATGAGCAGTTCTTC	TRBJ2-1	TRBV14	NA	NA
CASSLTPATYEQYF	TGCGCCAGCAGCTTGACACCGGCGACCTACGAGCAGTACTTC	TRBJ2-7	TRBV5-1	NA	NA
CASSYSRDRQFF	TGTGCCAGCAGTTACTCCCGGGACAGACAGTTCTTC	TRBJ2-1	TRBV6-2/TRBV6-3	NA	TRBD1
CASSLPAGLNEQFF	TGTGCCAGCAGTCTCCCCGCCGGGCTGAATGAGCAGTTCTTC	TRBJ2-1	TRBV6-6	NA	NA
CASSRDRNSYNEQFF	TGTGCCAGCAGTAGGGACAGAAACTCCTACAATGAGCAGTTCTTC	TRBJ2-1	TRBV25-1	NA	TRBD1
CASSDRQKYQPQHF	TGTGCCAGCAGTGATCGACAGAAGTATCAGCCCCAGCATTTT	TRBJ1-5	TRBV2	once	NA
CASSRGLAGVYHEQYF	TGCGCCAGCAGCCGGGGACTAGCGGGAGTCTACCACGAGCAGTACTTC	TRBJ2-7	TRBV5-1	many	TRBD2
CASSPRTENYEQYF	TGTGCCAGCAGCCCCCGGACAGAGAACTACGAGCAGTACTTC	TRBJ2-7	TRBV9	NA	NA
CASSNGIQTEKLFF	TGTGCCAGCAGTAACGGGATCCAAACTGAAAAACTGTTTTTT	TRBJ1-4	TRBV12-3/TRBV12-4	NA	NA
CASSMRVGETQYF	TGTGCCAGTAGTATGAGGGTTGGGGAGACCCAGTACTTC	TRBJ2-5	TRBV19	few	NA
CASREGVDSSYEQYF	TGTGCCAGCAGAGAAGGAGTCGATAGCTCCTACGAGCAGTACTTC	TRBJ2-7	TRBV4-2	many	NA
CASGAGMNTQYF	TGTGCCAGTGGAGCGGGAATGAATACGCAGTATTTT	TRBJ2-3	TRBV6-2/TRBV6-3	NA	TRBD2